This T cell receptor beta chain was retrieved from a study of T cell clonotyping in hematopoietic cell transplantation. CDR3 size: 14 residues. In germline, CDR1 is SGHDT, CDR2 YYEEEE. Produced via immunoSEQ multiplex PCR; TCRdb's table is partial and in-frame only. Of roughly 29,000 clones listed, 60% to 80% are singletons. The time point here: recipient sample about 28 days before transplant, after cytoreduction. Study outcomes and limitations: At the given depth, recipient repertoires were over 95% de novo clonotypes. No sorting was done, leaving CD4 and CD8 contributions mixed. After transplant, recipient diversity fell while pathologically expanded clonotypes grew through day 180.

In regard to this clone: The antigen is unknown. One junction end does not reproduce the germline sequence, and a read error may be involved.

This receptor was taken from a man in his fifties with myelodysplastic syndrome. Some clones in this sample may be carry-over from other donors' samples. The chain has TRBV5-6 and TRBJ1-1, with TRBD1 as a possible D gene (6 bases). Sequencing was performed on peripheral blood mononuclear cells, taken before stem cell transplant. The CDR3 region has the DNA TGTGCCAGCACCTTGCAGGGGTTTAACACTGAAGCTTTCTTT. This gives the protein CASTLQGFNTEAFF.